Below, 28 T cell receptor beta chains from the same sample are listed, as sequenced in a study of blood T cell repertoires in COVID-19. Method: immunoSEQ multiplex PCR; TCRdb's copy keeps in-frame clones and lacks some. The sample has about 160,000 clones, 85% seen once. Sequencing used peripheral blood. These receptors all stem from a man between 40 and 49 years old with acute or convalescent COVID-19.

The genes are TRBV7-2 and TRBJ2-4; D is perhaps TRBD1 (6 bases). The CDR3 spans 14 residues. The germline V gene encodes CDR1 SGHTA and CDR2 FQGNSA. Trimming removed 5 bases from V and 8 bases from J, with 16 bases in between. The CDR3 spells CASSLRRGGDIQYF. The CDR3 bases are TGTGCCAGCAGCCTCCGCCGAGGGGGTGACATTCAGTACTTC.

The chain links TRBV30 to TRBJ1-1; D call uncertain. This CDR3 is 13 amino acids long. Germline assignment: CDR1 GTSNPN and CDR2 SVGIG (reference sequence). Trimming removed 3 bases at V and 1 base at J, with 9 bases between. CDR3 sequence: CAWRRGPNTEAFF. CDR3 DNA sequence: TGTGCCTGGAGAAGAGGCCCGAACACTGAAGCTTTCTTT.

The chain is built from TRBV2 and TRBJ1-2, with D uncertain. The CDR3 has 14 amino acids. The germline V gene encodes CDR1 SNHLY and CDR2 FYNNEI. Trimming took 6 bases from V and 8 from J, leaving 19 bases between them. The CDR3 DNA reads TGTGCCAGCAGCGACTCCAATTCCCTCTTCGGCTACACCTTC. Protein sequence: CASSDSNSLFGYTF.

This clone was seen a few times. V is TRBV5-4 and J is TRBJ2-2; the D gene is possibly TRBD2 (6 bases). The CDR3 runs to 17 residues. Trimming pared 4 bases from V and 2 bases from J, leaving 18 bases between. Germline CDR1 reads SGHNT; CDR2 reads YYREEE (reference sequence). For the CDR3, the DNA is TGTGCCAGCAGCGGGAGGTCAGCGGCCAGAAACACCGGGGAGCTGTTTTTT. Residues: CASSGRSAARNTGELFF.

The chain recombines TRBV5-1 with TRBJ2-3; weak D call: TRBD1 (6 bases). Looked up from germline, CDR1 is SGHRS and CDR2 is YFSETQ. Trimming stripped 4 bases from V and 3 bases from J, with 15 bases between. The CDR3 has 15 residues. The CDR3 spells CASSRGPQGTDTQYF. CDR3 DNA: TGCGCCAGCAGCAGGGGACCGCAGGGGACAGATACGCAGTATTTT.

This rearrangement joins TRBV10-3 to TRBJ2-2, with D perhaps matching TRBD1 (5 bases). Trimming removed 3 bases at V and 1 base at J, with 9 bases between. In germline, CDR1 is ENHRY, CDR2 SYGVKD. This CDR3 is 15 amino acids long. CDR3 loop: CAISEGQGNTGELFF. The DNA of the CDR3 is TGTGCCATCAGTGAAGGCCAGGGGAACACCGGGGAGCTGTTTTTT.

The V call is TRBV29-1, the J call TRBJ1-2; 8 bases align to TRBD1. V was pared by 0 bases and J by 6 bases, with 3 bases of the junction left unmatched. Germline V gives CDR1 SQVTM, CDR2 ANQGSEA. The CDR3 covers 13 residues. This CDR3 reads CSVEDRRGHGYTF. CDR3 DNA sequence: TGCAGCGTTGAAGATCGCAGGGGGCATGGCTACACCTTC. The variable domain in full, with the rest retrieved from reference TRBV29-1 and TRBJ1-2, is SAVISQKPSRDICQRGTSLTIQCQVDSQVTMMFWYRQQPGQSLTLIATANQGSEATYESGFVIDKFPISRPNLTFSTLTVSNMSPEDSSIYLCSVEDRRGHGYTFGSGTRLTVV.

A few counts support this clone. The J gene is TRBJ2-7, the V gene TRBV4-2, with TRBD1 as a possible D gene (5 bases). CDR1 LGHNA and CDR2 YNFKEQ come from the germline V gene. Trimming took 3 bases from V and 2 from J, leaving 17 bases between them. CDR3 length: 16 amino acids. The CDR3 spells CASSQNLQELAYEQYF. DNA of the CDR3: TGTGCCAGCAGCCAGAACCTACAGGAATTAGCCTACGAGCAGTACTTC.

V gene TRBV27 combines with J gene TRBJ1-1, with D possibly matching TRBD1 (6 bases). Germline V gene lookup returns CDR1 MNHEY and CDR2 SMNVEV (reference sequence). The CDR3 loop spans 18 amino acids. V was cut by 5 bases and J by 11 bases, with 33 bases left in between. This CDR3 is CASSVLARNRVLSQQAFF. The CDR3 region has the DNA TGTGCCAGCAGTGTATTAGCCCGAAACAGGGTTCTGAGTCAGCAGGCTTTCTTT.

The sample holds a few counts of this clone. This chain joins TRBV12-3 or TRBV12-4 and TRBJ1-2; maybe TRBD1 (6 bases). The CDR3 runs to 13 residues. Trimming pared 5 bases from V and 5 bases from J, leaving 12 bases between. The CDR3 protein is CASSRDRIYGYTF. Written as DNA, the CDR3 is TGTGCCAGCAGTCGCGACAGGATTTATGGCTACACCTTC.

This clone showed up just a few times. CDR3 in DNA: TGTGCCAGGCGGGGCCTTAATTCACCCCTCCACTTT. Its protein product is CARRGLNSPLHF. The chain has TRBV2 and TRBJ1-6; maybe TRBD1 (5 bases). The CDR3 contains 12 residues. Germline V gives CDR1 SNHLY, CDR2 FYNNEI. The V and J ends lost 9 bases and 6 bases respectively, with 9 bases between them.

This sequence joins TRBV5-1 and TRBJ2-2; TRBD1 is a possible D gene (5 bases). The CDR3 runs to 15 residues. Germline lookup yields CDR1 SGHRS and CDR2 YFSETQ. V was trimmed by 1 base and J by 6 bases, leaving 13 bases between them. CDR3 bases: TGCGCCAGCAGCTTGTTCAGGGCGGTCGCCGGGGAGCTGTTTTTT. Encoded protein: CASSLFRAVAGELFF.

Only one count was recorded for this clone. The chain links TRBV2 to TRBJ1-1; the match to TRBD1 covers 8 bases. J lost 5 bases, V lost 9 bases, and 8 bases had no gene match. This CDR3 is built from 13 residues. CDR1 is SNHLY and CDR2 is FYNNEI in the germline V gene. The DNA for the CDR3 is TGTGCCAGGAGACAGGGGATGGTAACTGAAGCTTTCTTT. Its protein product is CARRQGMVTEAFF.

The chain uses TRBV5-6 and TRBJ2-7; D is perhaps TRBD1 (6 bases). Germline CDR1 and CDR2: SGHDT and YYEEEE. The CDR3 runs 12 residues. Trimming removed 2 bases at V and 5 bases at J, with 8 bases between. CDR3 in amino acids: CASSFRDNEQYF. As DNA, the CDR3 is TGTGCCAGCAGCTTCCGGGACAACGAGCAGTACTTC.

This clone was counted once. V and J are TRBV28 and TRBJ1-1, with a weak D call TRBD1 (6 bases). With 9 bases removed from V and 0 bases from J, the gap between germline ends came to 14 bases. Germline V gene lookup returns CDR1 MDHEN and CDR2 SYDVKM. The length of the CDR3 is 14 residues. The CDR3 nucleotides are TGTGCCAGTTCTCTGACAGGATTGAACACTGAAGCTTTCTTT. It encodes CASSLTGLNTEAFF. Variable domain in full (rest from reference TRBV28 and TRBJ1-1): DVKVTQSSRYLVKRTGEKVFLECVQDMDHENMFWYRQDPGLGLRLIYFSYDVKMKEKGDIPEGYSVSREKKERFSLILESASTNQTSMYLCASSLTGLNTEAFFGQGTRLTVV.

The genes are TRBV30 and TRBJ2-1, with 7 bases fitting TRBD2. This CDR3 has 13 amino acids. In germline, CDR1 is GTSNPN, CDR2 SVGIG (reference sequence). V lost 7 bases and J lost 2; bases outside the gene matches: 5. The CDR3 reads CAFSAGTYNEQFF. CDR3 coding DNA: TGTGCCTTTTCAGCGGGGACCTACAATGAGCAGTTCTTC.

The rearrangement joins TRBV6-6 to TRBJ1-4; 10 nucleotides align to TRBD1. CDR1 MNHNY and CDR2 SVGAGI come from the germline V gene (reference sequence). Trimming took 7 bases from V and 6 from J; bases not matched to a gene: 11. This CDR3 spans 16 amino acids. CDR3 in DNA: TGTGCCAGCAACTTAAGAGACAGGGGGCTGGATGAAAAACTGTTTTTT. Its translation: CASNLRDRGLDEKLFF.

V and J are TRBV10-1 and TRBJ1-1, with D perhaps matching TRBD1 (5 bases). This CDR3 spans 13 amino acids. Trimming cost V 5 bases and J 1 base, with 8 bases left between them. Germline assignment: CDR1 WNHNN and CDR2 SYGVQD (reference sequence). For the CDR3, the DNA is TGCGCCAGCAGTTTTGACAGGAACACTGAAGCTTTCTTT. Amino acids: CASSFDRNTEAFF.

The chain is built from TRBV7-8 and TRBJ1-1; possibly TRBD1 for D (5 bases). Trimming took 6 bases from V and 7 from J, leaving 12 bases between them. The CDR3 sequence is 12 residues long. Germline V CDR1 and CDR2: SGHVS, FQNEAQ. CDR3 loop: CASRVQGGEAFF. CDR3 coding DNA: TGTGCCAGCAGGGTTCAGGGTGGTGAAGCTTTCTTT. Supplemented by reference TRBV7-8 and TRBJ1-1, the full variable domain reads GAGVSQSPRYKVAKRGQDVALRCDPISGHVSLFWYQQALGQGPEFLTYFQNEAQLDKSGLPSDRFFAERPEGSVSTLKIQRTQQEDSAVYLCASRVQGGEAFFGQGTRLTVV.

The chain employs TRBV9 and TRBJ2-3; a possible D gene is TRBD2 (6 bases). This CDR3 region has 17 residues. The V end lost 0 bases, the J end lost 9 bases, and 23 bases lay between the germline ends. Germline lookup yields CDR1 SGDLS and CDR2 YYNGEE. The CDR3 nucleotides are TGTGCCAGCAGCGTAGCTTTGATCGGCGTAGGGGACTTCACGCAGTATTTT. Amino acid sequence: CASSVALIGVGDFTQYF.

This clone was found once. The chain combines TRBV28 with TRBJ1-1; D is uncertain. The V end was cut by 3 bases, the J end by 6 bases, with 14 bases between. Germline V gives CDR1 MDHEN, CDR2 SYDVKM. The CDR3 is 14 amino acids. The CDR3 region is CASSFGGRLSEAFF. The CDR3 region has the DNA TGTGCCAGCAGTTTTGGCGGGCGCCTCTCTGAAGCTTTCTTT.

V and J are TRBV23-1 and TRBJ1-3; 7 bases line up with TRBD1. TRBV23-1 is identified as an open reading frame with a role that is uncertain. The V and J ends lost 9 bases and 2 bases, in that order; junction bases with no gene match: 4. This CDR3 region has 13 residues. The CDR3 sequence: CASTTGPGNTIYF. The DNA for the CDR3 is TGCGCCAGTACGACAGGGCCTGGAAACACCATATATTTT.

The V and J genes are TRBV7-9 and TRBJ2-5; D uncertain. The V and J ends lost 5 bases and 4 bases respectively, with 14 bases between them. The CDR3 is made up of 14 amino acids. Germline V gene lookup returns CDR1 SEHNR and CDR2 FQNEAQ (reference sequence). The CDR3 region is CASSLLGPGETQYF. Written as DNA, the CDR3 is TGTGCCAGCAGCCTCCTTGGCCCTGGAGAGACCCAGTACTTC.

The rearrangement uses TRBV7-9 and TRBJ2-5, with 7 bases fitting TRBD1. J was trimmed by 5 bases and V by 1 base; bases with no gene match: 7. This CDR3 comprises 15 residues. Looked up from germline, CDR1 is SEHNR and CDR2 is FQNEAQ (reference sequence). CDR3 DNA sequence: TGTGCCAGCAGCTTAGGCTCGACAGGGCGGGAGACCCAGTACTTC. This sequence encodes CASSLGSTGRETQYF. Combining the CDR3 with reference TRBV7-9 and TRBJ2-5 gives the whole variable domain DTGVSQNPRHKITKRGQNVTFRCDPISEHNRLYWYRQTLGQGPEFLTYFQNEAQLEKSRLLSDRFSAERPKGSFSTLEIQRTEQGDSAMYLCASSLGSTGRETQYFGPGTRLLVL.

The CDR3, as DNA: TGTGCCAGCAGCTTAGGGAGGTTGACGGGGGCTTTCTTT. Translation gives CASSLGRLTGAFF. The chain employs TRBV11-2 and TRBJ1-1, with no clear D. The CDR3 consists of 13 residues. The germline V and J ends were trimmed by 1 base and 11 bases, with 14 bases remaining between them. Germline V gene sequence: CDR1 SGHAT, CDR2 FQNNGV.

The V and J genes are TRBV6-5 and TRBJ2-5; the D gene is possibly TRBD1 (5 bases). Per the germline V gene, CDR1 is MNHEY and CDR2 is SVGAGI. CDR3 length: 15 amino acids. Trimming stripped 0 bases from V and 5 bases from J, with 13 bases between. The CDR3 coding sequence is TGTGCCAGCAGTTACTCGATCAGGGCGCAGGAGACCCAGTACTTC. Translation gives CASSYSIRAQETQYF.

V and J are TRBV19 and TRBJ2-1; 9 bases fit TRBD1. V lost 6 bases to trimming and J lost 8 bases; unmatched junction nucleotides: 8. The CDR3 totals 14 residues. CDR1 and CDR2 (germline): LNHDA, SQIVND (reference sequence). The chain's CDR3 is CASRWDRVADEQFF. The CDR3 DNA sequence: TGTGCCAGTAGGTGGGACAGGGTGGCCGATGAGCAGTTCTTC.

V usage is TRBV9 and J usage is TRBJ2-2, with 7 bases matching TRBD2. There are 15 residues in the CDR3. Germline V gives CDR1 SGDLS, CDR2 YYNGEE. The ends lost 4 bases at V and 7 bases at J; junction bases unmatched: 10. The CDR3 reads CASSFGLEQRGELFF. Here the CDR3 DNA reads TGTGCCAGCAGCTTCGGACTAGAACAACGCGGGGAGCTGTTTTTT. The variable domain in full, with the rest retrieved from reference TRBV9 and TRBJ2-2, is DSGVTQTPKHLITATGQRVTLRCSPRSGDLSVYWYQQSLDQGLQFLIQYYNGEERAKGNILERFSAQQFPDLHSELNLSSLELGDSALYFCASSFGLEQRGELFFGEGSRLTVL.